This TCR beta chain derives from a study of identical twins. The study, taken as a whole, reports: Models underestimated out-of-frame TCR alpha sharing in monozygotic twins. There is a chance that invariant MAIT and iNKT cells partially muddied zero-insertion analyses. Cross-sectional statistics, not tracking of the same donors, supported the conclusions. Sequences that were beta out-of-frame showed weaker excess twin sharing.

This clonotype was observed a few times. The antigen remains unidentified. MiXCR, applied by TCRdb to the 5' RACE reads, yields one record per CDR3 protein. The sample includes about 430,000 distinct CDR3 sequences, less than 20% of them seen just once. Germline-derived CDR1 and CDR2 are SGHRS and YFSETQ. Trimming left V 2 bases short and J 0 bases short, with 7 bases between. This CDR3 spans 14 amino acids. The TCR was taken from a man between 50 and 59 years old in good health. Sequencing was done on a sample of naive T cells sorted from blood. The chain uses TRBV5-1 and TRBJ2-3; D is unresolved. Written as DNA, the CDR3 is TGCGCCAGCAGCTTCGGACGCAGCACAGATACGCAGTATTTT. This translates into CASSFGRSTDTQYF.